Each of the 5 T cell receptor beta chains below was sequenced from the same sample in a study of blood T cell repertoires in COVID-19. TCRdb's copy holds only in-frame clones and misses some; the assay was immunoSEQ multiplex PCR. The table records approximately 250,000 clones, roughly 86% of them present only once. Input material: peripheral blood. Receptor source: a woman older than 75 with COVID-19, enrolled during active disease.

As to this clone: This sample includes further DNA sequences coding for the same CDR3. The chain recombines TRBV28 with TRBJ2-3; a possible D gene is TRBD2 (6 bases). This CDR3 spans 13 amino acids. V dropped 6 bases and J dropped 3 bases, with 10 bases sitting between them. Per germline, CDR1 MDHEN and CDR2 SYDVKM. CDR3 sequence reads: CASSRDSTDTQYF. The CDR3 DNA reads as TGTGCCAGCAGCCGGGACTCAACAGATACGCAGTATTTT.

V gene TRBV19 combines with J gene TRBJ1-1, with 7 bases fitting TRBD1. From germline, CDR1 is LNHDA and CDR2 SQIVND (reference sequence). The junction had 7 bases not matched to a gene; V was cut back by 5 bases and J by 4 bases. The CDR3 sequence is 14 residues long. The DNA of the CDR3 is TGTGCCAGTAGTTCAGGGGGTGGGAGCACTGAAGCTTTCTTT. This translates into CASSSGGGSTEAFF.

The chain couples TRBV28 to TRBJ1-3; D perhaps matches TRBD1 (6 bases). The CDR3 length is 15 residues. The V end was cut by 3 bases, the J end by 4 bases, with 13 bases between. Germline loops: CDR1 MDHEN, CDR2 SYDVKM. DNA of the CDR3: TGTGCCAGCAGTTTCCAAAGCGGACAGGGAAACACCATATATTTT. Residues: CASSFQSGQGNTIYF.

Here the CDR3 DNA reads TGTGCCAGCAGCTCGGACAGGTGGGGTTCACCCCTCCACTTT. Protein product: CASSSDRWGSPLHF. This chain joins TRBV5-4 and TRBJ1-6, with TRBD1 matching 7 bases. This CDR3 is 14 amino acids long. Germline trimming cut 3 bases from V and 9 bases from J; bases unmatched to any gene: 6. Germline CDR1 SGHNT, CDR2 YYREEE (reference sequence).

The table lists this clone with a count of one. CDR3: CASSPTTGNQPQHF. The CDR3 region has the DNA TGTGCCAGCTCACCAACAACAGGGAATCAGCCCCAGCATTTT. The chain recombines TRBV18 with TRBJ1-5; perhaps TRBD1 as D (6 bases). The CDR3 runs 14 residues. Between the trimmed V and J ends, which lost 2 bases and 4 bases, there was a span of 9 bases. CDR1 and CDR2 from the germline V gene are KGHSH and LQKENI.